This T cell receptor beta chain was sequenced for a study of T cells in Graves' hyperthyroidism and ophthalmopathy. This clonotype occurred many times. Using RNA transcripts as the source, TCR beta CDR3 regions were amplified. Primed by the HTBI set, a first-round RT-PCR was run on the TCR CDR3. TCRdb reanalysed the multiplex PCR reads using MiXCR and keeps one entry per CDR3 protein. The sample holds 200,000 to 250,000 distinct CDR3 sequences; 16% are singletons and the top ten take approximately 30%. The CDR3 runs 14 residues. J gave up 6 bases and V 7 bases, and 6 bases lay outside the gene matches. Using around 10 ml of fresh peripheral blood, PBMCs were prepared.

The chain is built from TRBV12-3 or TRBV12-4 and TRBJ2-1; TRBD2 matches at 10 bases. Sequencing used blood. The receptor comes from a woman aged 18-30 years with Graves' ophthalmopathy. CDR3 nucleotides: TGTGCCAGCACTAAGCGGGGGGGTGGCAATGAGCAGTTCTTC. Its protein is CASTKRGGGNEQFF.